The TCR beta chain under discussion was sequenced for a study of blood T cell repertoires in COVID-19. This CDR3 is 11 amino acids long. Germline V CDR1 and CDR2: SGHDT, YYEEEE. Trimming left V 0 bases short and J 6 bases short, with 4 bases between. Authors' analysis steps: Quantification of nucleated cells was approximated via reference gene primer amplification. Clones were read by immunoSEQ multiplex PCR, and TCRdb kept only the in-frame ones, dropping some. The DNA gave D and trimming, while V, J and clone size come from that table. This sample carries 95,000 to 120,000 clones, roughly 80% of them seen once, and the ten largest clones take around 1.5%.

This TCR came from a man between 50 and 59 years old with acute or convalescent COVID-19. Sequences were obtained from peripheral blood. The V and J genes are TRBV5-6 and TRBJ2-7; D gene uncertain. The CDR3 DNA sequence: TGTGCCAGCAGCTTGGGGGCCGAGCAGTACTTC. It is translated as CASSLGAEQYF.